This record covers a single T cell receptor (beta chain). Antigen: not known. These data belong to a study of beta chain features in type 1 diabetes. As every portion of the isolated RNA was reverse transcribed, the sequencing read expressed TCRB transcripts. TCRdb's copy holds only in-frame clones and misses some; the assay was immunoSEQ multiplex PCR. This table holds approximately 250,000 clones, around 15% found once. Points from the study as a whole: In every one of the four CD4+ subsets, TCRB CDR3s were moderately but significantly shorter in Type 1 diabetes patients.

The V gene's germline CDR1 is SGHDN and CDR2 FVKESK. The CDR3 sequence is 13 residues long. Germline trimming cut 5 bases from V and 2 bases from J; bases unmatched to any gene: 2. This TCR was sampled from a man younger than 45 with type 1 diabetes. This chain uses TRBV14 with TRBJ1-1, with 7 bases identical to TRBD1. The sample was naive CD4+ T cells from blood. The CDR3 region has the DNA TGTGCCAGCAGCAGGGGGCTAAACACTGAAGCTTTCTTT. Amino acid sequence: CASSRGLNTEAFF.